The 9 T cell receptor beta chains presented below share a single source sample, sequenced in a study of molecular identifiers for immune sequencing clone quantification. TCRdb redid the calling of the PCR reads with MiXCR, one entry per CDR3 protein. Here the sample spans 490,000 or so distinct CDR3 sequences, about 20% being singletons. Sequencing was performed on naive CD8+ T cells from blood, with Jurkat cell RNA spiked in. As for subset: FACS-sorted CD8+CD4-CCR7+CD45RA+ naive T cells. The receptor set was obtained from a human donor in good health. Some libraries in this study had Jurkat cell RNA spiked in.

V gene TRBV7-9 combines with J gene TRBJ1-1, with D possibly matching TRBD1 (6 bases). Germline CDR1 reads SEHNR; CDR2 reads FQNEAQ (reference sequence). Trimming removed 3 bases at V and 2 bases at J, with 19 bases between. This CDR3 spans 17 amino acids. CDR3 amino acids: CASSFPRGTMTNTEAFF. CDR3 nucleotide sequence: TGTGCCAGCAGCTTTCCACGGGGGACAATGACTAACACTGAAGCTTTCTTT.

The chain couples TRBV12-3 or TRBV12-4 to TRBJ2-7; D assignment may be TRBD1 or TRBD2 (5 bases each). With 5 bases removed from V and 2 bases from J, the gap between germline ends came to 10 bases. This CDR3 is built from 13 residues. As DNA, the CDR3 is TGTGCCAGCAGTATGGGACGGACCTACGAGCAGTACTTC. Amino acids: CASSMGRTYEQYF.

This sequence joins TRBV9 and TRBJ2-3; 9 nucleotides line up with TRBD1. In germline, CDR1 is SGDLS, CDR2 YYNGEE. Unmatched junction bases numbered 13, after V lost 2 bases and J lost 6 bases. The CDR3 is 17 residues long. The CDR3 is CASSVGTGTGSSDTQYF. DNA of the CDR3: TGTGCCAGCAGCGTCGGTACCGGGACAGGGTCTTCCGATACGCAGTATTTT.

This clonotype was found many times. The CDR3 DNA follows: TGTGCCAGCAGTTATGGACAGGGTGGGGCCTACGAGCAGTACTTC. Translating it yields CASSYGQGGAYEQYF. This chain uses TRBV6-5 with TRBJ2-7; 8 bases line up with TRBD1. CDR3 length equals 15 residues. J lost 2 bases, V lost 3 bases, and 6 bases had no gene match. Germline-derived CDR1 and CDR2 are MNHEY and SVGAGI.

This clonotype was seen many times. The chain carries TRBV5-6 and TRBJ1-1; tentative D call: TRBD1 (5 bases). Trimming stripped 3 bases from V and 7 bases from J, with 19 bases between. Per germline, CDR1 SGHDT and CDR2 YYEEEE. The CDR3 runs 15 residues. CDR3 residues: CASSSREWMKGEAFF. Here the CDR3 DNA reads TGTGCCAGCAGCTCCAGGGAGTGGATGAAAGGTGAAGCTTTCTTT.

J is TRBJ2-7 and V is TRBV6-6; a possible D gene is TRBD1 (5 bases). Germline lookup yields CDR1 MNHNY and CDR2 SVGAGI (reference sequence). The CDR3 sequence is 14 residues long. The V end lost 4 bases, the J end lost 4 bases, and 14 bases lay between the germline ends. Written as DNA, the CDR3 is TGTGCCAGCAGTTCGGACGTTGGGGCTTACGAGCAGTACTTC. Residues: CASSSDVGAYEQYF.

The chain couples TRBV24-1 to TRBJ2-1; no firm D call. Germline values: CDR1 KGHDR, CDR2 SFDVKD. The CDR3 is made up of 15 amino acids. V gave up 0 bases and J gave up 8 bases, with 13 bases separating them. This CDR3 is CATSDLRAEEYEQFF. The DNA for the CDR3 is TGTGCCACCAGTGATTTGAGGGCCGAGGAATATGAGCAGTTCTTC.

The chain combines TRBV11-1 with TRBJ2-3; weak D call: TRBD1 (6 bases). This CDR3 has 13 residues. Per the germline V gene, CDR1 is SGHAT and CDR2 is FQDESV (reference sequence). Trimming cost V 4 bases and J 4 bases, with 9 bases left between them. The CDR3 spells CASSCSGADTQYF. The CDR3 nucleotides read TGTGCCAGCAGCTGCTCAGGGGCAGATACGCAGTATTTT.

This clonotype was detected only a few times. The V call is TRBV4-3, the J call TRBJ2-2; 10 bases are shared with TRBD2. This CDR3 region has 18 residues. Per germline, CDR1 LGHNA and CDR2 YSLEER. V dropped 0 bases and J dropped 4; count of bases not matched to a gene: 8. The DNA for the CDR3 is TGCGCCAGCAGCCAAGATTCCAGCGGGGGGGCCCTCACCGGGGAGCTGTTTTTT. Its protein is CASSQDSSGGALTGELFF.